These T cell receptor beta chains were read from a single sample in a study of blood T cell repertoires in COVID-19. Profiling relied on immunoSEQ multiplex PCR, and the TCRdb table lists in-frame clones only, not all of them. The table shows 400,000 to 500,000 clones, with about 88% occurring only once. The sequencing sample was made of PBMCs or T cells enriched from blood (not recorded which). Receptor source: a woman in her late teens or twenties who had been exposed to COVID-19. CDR3s include the opening cysteine and the closing phenylalanine or tryptophan. The D gene is left open where the match is weak. A row's size may be missing; if present it is once, few, many or a size class.

clone_size	d_call	v_call	j_call	cdr3_aa	cdr3_nt
.	.	TRBV29-1	TRBJ1-2	CSVVGRGLNYGYTF	TGCAGCGTTGTCGGGCGGGGGCTTAACTATGGCTACACCTTC
.	TRBD1	TRBV2	TRBJ1-4	CASSEGGQGNEKLFF	TGTGCCAGCAGTGAAGGGGGACAGGGTAATGAAAAACTGTTTTTT
.	.	TRBV18	TRBJ2-3	CASSPLPTTRSRDTQYF	TGTGCCAGCTCACCCCTTCCCACGACTAGGAGTCGAGATACGCAGTATTTT
.	TRBD1	TRBV10-3	TRBJ2-7	CAIREEGAHEQYF	TGTGCCATCCGGGAAGAGGGGGCGCATGAGCAGTACTTC
.	TRBD1	TRBV3-1/TRBV3-2	TRBJ1-4	CASSQPTGGGGKLFF	TGTGCCAGCAGCCAACCCACAGGGGGGGGTGGAAAACTGTTTTTT
few	TRBD1	TRBV29-1	TRBJ2-3	CSAGTVIPDTQYF	TGCAGCGCAGGGACAGTTATTCCAGATACGCAGTATTTT
.	TRBD2	TRBV6-6	TRBJ2-1	CASSYAGLAGNEQFF	TGTGCCAGCAGTTACGCGGGACTAGCGGGTAATGAGCAGTTCTTC
.	TRBD1	TRBV9	TRBJ2-7	CASSVGTGGPYEQYF	TGTGCCAGCAGCGTGGGGACAGGGGGGCCCTACGAGCAGTACTTC
.	.	TRBV7-8	TRBJ1-2	CASSFGSYYGYTF	TGTGCCAGCAGCTTTGGCAGTTACTATGGCTACACCTTC
.	TRBD2	TRBV19	TRBJ2-2	CASSIGSPSGSPGELFF	TGTGCCAGTAGTATAGGCTCCCCTAGCGGGAGCCCCGGGGAGCTGTTTTTT